The entry below describes one T cell receptor (beta chain). This record belongs to a study of blood T cell repertoires in COVID-19. Study summary: PBMCs, B-cell-depleted T cells, or T cells were the source of the cDNA or gDNA that made up the material.

With 3 bases removed from V and 4 bases from J, the gap between germline ends came to 16 bases. The germline V gene encodes CDR1 LGHNA and CDR2 YSLEER. CDR3 length: 16 amino acids. Study processing details: Using reference gene primer amplification, nucleated cell counts were estimated. The repertoire was sequenced with immunoSEQ multiplex PCR; TCRdb's copy has only in-frame clones and lacks some. For V, J and clone size, that table is used; D and trimming come from the DNA. This table has 60,000 to 75,000 clones, 85% appearing once. Sequencing used peripheral blood. The genes are TRBV4-3 and TRBJ1-5; a weak D match, TRBD1 (5 bases). The TCR sequence derives from a human donor in a cohort sampled during active COVID-19. DNA for the CDR3: TGCGCCAGCAGCCAGGACGACAGAATAGCAAATCAGCCCCAGCATTTT. Encoded protein: CASSQDDRIANQPQHF.